This TCR beta chain was captured by sequencing in a study of blood T cell repertoires in COVID-19. Study-wide background: Material from acute and convalescent COVID-19 was sourced from the United States, Italy and Spain. Sample material is recorded as cDNA or gDNA derived from T cells, B-cell-depleted T cells, or PBMCs.

Original methodology: The authors estimated nucleated cell counts from reference gene primer amplification. Repertoires were generated with immunoSEQ multiplex PCR, while TCRdb's copy carries only in-frame clones and drops some. V and J calls and clone size are as listed in that table; D and trimming were resolved from the DNA. The sample lists under 150,000 clones; more than 75% were seen once. The length of the CDR3 is 15 residues. V lost 6 bases and J 1 base, leaving 13 bases between the germline ends. Germline assignment: CDR1 SGHTA and CDR2 FQGNSA. The sequenced sample was peripheral blood. The origin of this receptor is a man aged 45-60 years with active COVID-19. The gene calls are TRBV7-2 and TRBJ2-4; D is possibly TRBD2 (6 bases). The CDR3 coding sequence is TGTGCCAGCAGGGAGACCGGAGGGGCCAAAAACATTCAGTACTTC. This translates into CASRETGGAKNIQYF.